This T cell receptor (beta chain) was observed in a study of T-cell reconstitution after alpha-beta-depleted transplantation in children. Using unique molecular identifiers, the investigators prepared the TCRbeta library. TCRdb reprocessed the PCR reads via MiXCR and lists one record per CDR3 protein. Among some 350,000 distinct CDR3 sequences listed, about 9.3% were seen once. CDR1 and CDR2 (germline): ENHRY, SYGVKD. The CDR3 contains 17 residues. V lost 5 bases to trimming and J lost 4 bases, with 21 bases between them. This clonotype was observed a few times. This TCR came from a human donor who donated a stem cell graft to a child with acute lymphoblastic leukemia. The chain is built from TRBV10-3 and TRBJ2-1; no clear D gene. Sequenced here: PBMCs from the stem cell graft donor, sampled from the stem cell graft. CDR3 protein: CAISNSEAVGLYNEQFF. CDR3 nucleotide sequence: TGTGCCATCAGTAACTCTGAGGCGGTTGGGCTATACAATGAGCAGTTCTTC.